Presented here are 15 T cell receptor beta chains from one specimen sequenced in a study of blood T cell repertoires in COVID-19. TCRdb's copy holds only in-frame clones and misses some; the assay was immunoSEQ multiplex PCR. This sample has under 200,000 clones; about four fifths occur once, and the top ten carry roughly a fifth. Material: peripheral blood. Receptor source: a woman between 65 and 79 years old who had recovered from COVID-19.

This sequence joins TRBV28 and TRBJ1-5; 8 nucleotides match TRBD1. The junction had 11 bases not matched to a gene; V was cut back by 5 bases and J by 5 bases. Per the germline V gene, CDR1 is MDHEN and CDR2 is SYDVKM. The CDR3 spans 16 residues. CDR3 region: CASSPDRALRHQPQHF. For the CDR3, the DNA is TGTGCCAGCAGTCCGGACAGGGCCCTTCGGCATCAGCCCCAGCATTTT. Complete variable domain (other parts from reference TRBV28 and TRBJ1-5): DVKVTQSSRYLVKRTGEKVFLECVQDMDHENMFWYRQDPGLGLRLIYFSYDVKMKEKGDIPEGYSVSREKKERFSLILESASTNQTSMYLCASSPDRALRHQPQHFGDGTRLSIL.

The chain links TRBV10-3 to TRBJ2-1; TRBD2 might be the D (5 bases). CDR1 is ENHRY, CDR2 SYGVKD, per germline. V lost 2 bases and J 15 bases, leaving 14 bases between the germline ends. The CDR3 loop spans 12 amino acids. CDR3 coding DNA: TGTGCCATCAGTGAGGCCCCACCACGGGGGTTCTTC. This sequence encodes CAISEAPPRGFF.

This rearrangement joins TRBV5-8 to TRBJ1-6; possible D gene TRBD1, 6 bases. This CDR3 is built from 15 residues. Trimming removed 7 bases from V and 7 bases from J, with 18 bases in between. Germline V gene lookup returns CDR1 SGHTS and CDR2 YDEGEE. CDR3 in DNA: TGTGCCAGCTTAAATCAGGGGAACTTCAATTCACCCCTCCACTTT. Its protein is CASLNQGNFNSPLHF. The full variable domain, with the rest looked up from reference TRBV5-8 and TRBJ1-6, is EAGVTQSPTHLIKTRGQQATLRCSPISGHTSVYWYQQALGLGLQFLLWYDEGEERNRGNFPPRFSGRQFPNYSSELNVNALELEDSALYLCASLNQGNFNSPLHFGNGTRLTVT.

This clone was seen just once. The genes are TRBV7-2 and TRBJ1-1; tentative D call: TRBD1 (5 bases). CDR3 length: 14 residues. V shed 3 bases and J shed 4 bases, with 12 bases lying between them. CDR1 and CDR2 from the germline V gene are SGHTA and FQGNSA. CDR3 sequence reads: CASSFWGDATEAFF. The CDR3 nucleotides read TGTGCCAGCAGCTTTTGGGGGGACGCCACTGAAGCTTTCTTT.

This chain connects TRBV11-2 to TRBJ2-1; 7 nucleotides agree with TRBD1. Trimming removed 5 bases from V and 6 bases from J; junction bases left unmatched: 7. Germline loops: CDR1 SGHAT, CDR2 FQNNGV. This CDR3 contains 14 residues. This CDR3 is CASSPGGPVNEQFF. CDR3 sequence (DNA): TGTGCCAGCAGCCCAGGGGGACCGGTCAATGAGCAGTTCTTC.

The V call is TRBV30, the J call TRBJ2-1; D remains unclear. CDR1 GTSNPN and CDR2 SVGIG come from the germline V gene (reference sequence). The CDR3 is 13 amino acids. V lost 5 bases and J 4 bases, leaving 12 bases between the germline ends. This CDR3 is CAWGPGAYNEQFF. The CDR3 nucleotides read TGTGCCTGGGGGCCCGGAGCTTACAATGAGCAGTTCTTC.

The rearrangement uses TRBV6-4 and TRBJ2-4; 7 bases are a match to TRBD2. CDR3 length equals 17 residues. The germline gives CDR1 MRHNA, CDR2 SNTAGT. Trimming took 8 bases from V and 6 from J; bases not matched to a gene: 19. For the CDR3, the DNA is TGTGCCAGCGCGGGGCTCCGGAGGGCGGGAGCTGGAAACATTCAGTACTTC. Translated: CASAGLRRAGAGNIQYF.

DNA for the CDR3: TGTGCCAGCAGCGCACGACTAGCGGGGGGGCCTGTGGTACCTGAGCAGTTCTTC. Translation: CASSARLAGGPVVPEQFF. V and J are TRBV7-8 and TRBJ2-1; 14 nucleotides match TRBD2. The junction had 15 bases not matched to a gene; V was cut back by 5 bases and J by 9 bases. This CDR3 is 18 amino acids long. Looked up from germline, CDR1 is SGHVS and CDR2 is FQNEAQ.

The chain is built from TRBV7-9 and TRBJ1-1; D may be TRBD1 (5 bases). The V end was cut by 1 base, the J end by 5 bases, with 8 bases between. There are 13 residues in the CDR3. The germline gives CDR1 SEHNR, CDR2 FQNEAQ (reference sequence). Written as DNA, the CDR3 is TGTGCCAGCAGCTTAGAGGCAGGGACTGAAGCTTTCTTT. Protein product: CASSLEAGTEAFF.

This clone was seen once. V and J are TRBV3-1 (or the pseudogene TRBV3-2) and TRBJ2-3; 10 bases are shared with TRBD2. The CDR3 has 15 residues. V trimming: 4 bases; J trimming: 1 base; junction bases outside the gene matches: 2. Germline V CDR1 and CDR2: LGHDT, YNNKEL (reference sequence). CDR3 region: CASSPAGGGTDTQYF. DNA for the CDR3: TGTGCCAGCAGCCCAGCGGGGGGGGGCACAGATACGCAGTATTTT.

J is TRBJ1-5 and V is TRBV27, with D possibly being TRBD1 (6 bases). The V gene lost 5 bases and the J gene lost 7 bases, with 18 bases spanning the gap. CDR1 is MNHEY, CDR2 SMNVEV, per germline (reference sequence). The CDR3 has 15 amino acids. CDR3 protein: CASSPSNRVFQPQHF. The CDR3 coding sequence is TGTGCCAGCAGTCCAAGCAACAGGGTTTTCCAGCCCCAGCATTTT.

The chain joins TRBV11-2 to TRBJ2-5, with 10 bases fitting TRBD2. Trimming removed 5 bases from V and 5 bases from J; junction bases left unmatched: 14. From germline, CDR1 is SGHAT and CDR2 FQNNGV. The CDR3 covers 17 residues. CDR3: CASSPRSASGRGETQYF. CDR3 in DNA: TGTGCCAGCAGCCCGAGGTCGGCCAGCGGGAGGGGGGAGACCCAGTACTTC. Full variable domain (outside the CDR3, taken from reference TRBV11-2 and TRBJ2-5): EAGVAQSPRYKIIEKRQSVAFWCNPISGHATLYWYQQILGQGPKLLIQFQNNGVVDDSQLPKDRFSAERLKGVDSTLKIQPAKLEDSAVYLCASSPRSASGRGETQYFGPGTRLLVL.

This chain joins TRBV7-2 and TRBJ2-5; 7 positions match TRBD1. Germline V gene data show CDR1 as SGHTA and CDR2 as FQGNSA. CDR3 length equals 14 residues. J lost 5 bases, V lost 6 bases, and 9 bases had no gene match. In nucleotides, the CDR3 is TGTGCCAGCAGGATTCCCACCAGGGGGGAGACCCAGTACTTC. This codes for CASRIPTRGETQYF.

The chain employs TRBV5-1 and TRBJ1-1; a weak D match, TRBD1 (5 bases). The length of the CDR3 is 16 residues. Looked up from germline, CDR1 is SGHRS and CDR2 is YFSETQ. Trimming took 1 base from V and 2 from J, leaving 15 bases between them. The CDR3 region has the DNA TGCGCCAGCAGCTTGACTCCAGGACAAGCAAACACTGAAGCTTTCTTT. Residues: CASSLTPGQANTEAFF.

The chain carries TRBV6-5 and TRBJ2-1; TRBD1 matches 11 bases. This CDR3 is built from 15 residues. J lost 12 bases, V lost 6 bases, and 13 bases had no gene match. Germline CDR1 MNHEY, CDR2 SVGAGI. The CDR3 protein is CASSRRTGGLLVQFF. The CDR3 region has the DNA TGTGCCAGCAGCCGACGGACAGGGGGCTTGTTGGTGCAGTTCTTC.